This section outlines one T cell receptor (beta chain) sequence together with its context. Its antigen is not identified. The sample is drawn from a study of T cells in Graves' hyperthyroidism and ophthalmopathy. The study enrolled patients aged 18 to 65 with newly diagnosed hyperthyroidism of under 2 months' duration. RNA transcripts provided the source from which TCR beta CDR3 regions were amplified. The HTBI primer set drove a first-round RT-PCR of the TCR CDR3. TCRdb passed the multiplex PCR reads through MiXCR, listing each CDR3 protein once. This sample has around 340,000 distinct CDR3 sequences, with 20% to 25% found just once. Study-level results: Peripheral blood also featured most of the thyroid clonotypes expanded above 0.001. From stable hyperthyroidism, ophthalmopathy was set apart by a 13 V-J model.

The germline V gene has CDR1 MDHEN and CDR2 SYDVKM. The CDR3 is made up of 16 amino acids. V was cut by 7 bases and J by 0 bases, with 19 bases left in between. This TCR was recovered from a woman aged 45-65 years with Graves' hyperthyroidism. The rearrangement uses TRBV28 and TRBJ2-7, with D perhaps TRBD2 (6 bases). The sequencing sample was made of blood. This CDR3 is CASMDQSGTFSYEQYF. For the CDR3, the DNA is TGTGCCAGCATGGACCAGTCGGGGACTTTCTCCTACGAGCAGTACTTC.